The TCR beta chain described here comes from a study of blood T cells in healthy people across ages. Through a sample-barcoded 5' primer and a J-beta primer mix, a second PCR was run for about 6 to 11 cycles. A minimum of 2.5 million CDR3-containing paired-end reads was obtained for each sample. TCRdb ran MiXCR on the 5' RACE reads and lists one entry per CDR3 protein. The table has more than 1,400,000 distinct CDR3 sequences, 35% to 45% seen once; the top ten hold 7% to 9.5%. As to this clonotype: Its target is unknown.

Study-wide findings and caveats: PBMCs were not sorted, which prevented a conclusive comparison of naive versus antigen-experienced cells.

Germline V gene lookup returns CDR1 MNHEY and CDR2 SVGAGI. CDR3 length equals 11 residues. The sequenced sample was blood. The chain recombines TRBV6-5 with TRBJ2-1; D remains unclear. The DNA matches TRBJ2-7 better at its end, which makes the J call doubtful. The TCR sequence derives from a young woman in good health. The CDR3 protein is CASWAYNEQYF. The CDR3 bases are TGTGCCAGCTGGGCATACAATGAGCAGTACTTC.